The 26 T cell receptor beta chains reported below all come from one sample, sequenced in a study of T cells in Graves' hyperthyroidism and ophthalmopathy (dated 2019 in TCRdb). Receptor libraries were prepared by multiplex PCR. Sequencing relied on an Illumina HiSeq 2000. The TCR beta CDR3 regions were amplified from the RNA transcripts. For the first round of RT-PCR on the TCR CDR3, the HTBI primer set was used together with the Qiagen OneStep RT-PCR kit. TCRdb reran the public reads through fastp at Q25 and MiXCR, keeping productive beta chains. Merged by CDR3 protein, the rows form single entries marked with the most common genes and DNA. Across this sample there are roughly 240,000 distinct CDR3 sequences, with about a sixth seen only once. The top ten hold about 29% of the sample. Sequences were obtained from blood. The source is a woman younger than 35 with Graves' ophthalmopathy.

The sample holds a few counts of this clonotype. The chain employs TRBV5-1 and TRBJ2-7; the D gene is possibly TRBD1 (5 bases). The CDR3 totals 13 residues. CDR1 SGHRS and CDR2 YFSETQ come from the germline V gene. V lost 5 bases and J lost 6, with 15 bases in between. CDR3 residues: CASRFTGQGEQYF. DNA for the CDR3: TGCGCCAGCAGATTCACTGGACAAGGCGAGCAGTACTTC.

This clonotype was seen ten or more times. J is TRBJ2-5 and V is TRBV7-9; 8 bases map to TRBD1. CDR3 length equals 15 residues. The germline V gene has CDR1 SEHNR and CDR2 FQNEAQ (reference sequence). Losses at the gene ends were 2 bases for V and 3 bases for J; bases not matched to a gene: 5. CDR3 loop: CASSLYQGAEETQYF. For the CDR3, the DNA is TGTGCCAGCAGCTTATACCAGGGGGCCGAAGAGACCCAGTACTTC.

Points on this clonotype: A much larger clone is a single base away; this may be a read error. The chain links TRBV13 to TRBJ1-6, with a tentative D call TRBD1 (5 bases). This CDR3 is built from 16 residues. Deletions cut 2 bases from V and 8 bases from J, with 16 bases between. The germline V gene has CDR1 PRHDT and CDR2 FYEKMQ (reference sequence). The CDR3 sequence is CASSLFRAGRDSPLHF. In nucleotides, the CDR3 is TGTGCCAGCAGCTTATTCAGGGCGGGCCGGGATTCACCCCTCCACTTT.

This clonotype was counted at least ten times. V gene TRBV18 combines with J gene TRBJ2-6; D might be TRBD1 (5 bases). This CDR3 is 15 amino acids long. The V end lost 1 base, the J end lost 4 bases, and 8 bases lay between the germline ends. In germline, CDR1 is KGHSH, CDR2 LQKENI. CDR3 bases: TGTGCCAGCTCACCACAGGGGCCCGGGGCCAACGTCCTGACTTTC. As protein: CASSPQGPGANVLTF.

There are many counts of this clonotype. The gene calls are TRBV28 and TRBJ2-7; tentatively, D is TRBD2 (5 bases). The ends were cut back, 6 bases at V and 3 bases at J, with 21 bases in the middle. Germline V gene lookup returns CDR1 MDHEN and CDR2 SYDVKM. The CDR3 totals 16 residues. The CDR3 reads CASSLISRDPFYEQYF. CDR3 nucleotide sequence: TGTGCCAGCAGCCTAATAAGCCGGGATCCTTTCTACGAGCAGTACTTC.

This clonotype has at least ten counts. The V and J genes are TRBV29-1 and TRBJ2-1; 10 bases match TRBD2. Germline CDR1 is SQVTM and CDR2 is ANQGSEA. The CDR3 sequence is 14 residues long. J was trimmed by 8 bases and V by 5 bases; bases with no gene match: 9. CDR3 in DNA: TGCAGCGTTAATAAGCGGGGGGGCCGGGATGAGCAGTTCTTC. Amino acid sequence: CSVNKRGGRDEQFF.

This clonotype was observed a handful of times. This rearrangement joins TRBV30 to TRBJ2-3; D may be TRBD2 (6 bases). This CDR3 has 15 amino acids. Germline V gene sequence: CDR1 GTSNPN, CDR2 SVGIG (reference sequence). The V gene lost 1 base and the J gene lost 2 bases, with 13 bases spanning the gap. The DNA for the CDR3 is TGTGCCTGGAGTGGGGCTAGCGCCGACACAGATACGCAGTATTTT. It yields the protein CAWSGASADTDTQYF.

This clonotype was picked up many times. The chain couples TRBV3-2 to TRBJ2-5; the table calls TRBD1, which could not be checked here. TRBV3-2 is termed a pseudogene. The CDR3 is 16 amino acids. The CDR3 bases are TGTGCCAGCAGCTGCGCCGGGGACAGTTTCCAAGAGACCCAGTACTTC. It is translated as CASSCAGDSFQETQYF.

This clonotype was detected many times. The gene calls are TRBV25-1 and TRBJ2-1; 8 bases align to TRBD2. CDR1 is MGHDK, CDR2 SYGVNS, per germline. The V segment lost 2 bases and the J segment 2 bases; nucleotides outside the gene matches: 8. The length of the CDR3 is 17 residues. The CDR3: CASSERAGGRAYNEQFF. For the CDR3, the DNA is TGTGCCAGCAGTGAAAGGGCGGGAGGCCGGGCCTACAATGAGCAGTTCTTC.

There are many counts of this clonotype. V usage is TRBV7-9 and J usage is TRBJ2-1, with 14 bases lining up with TRBD2. This CDR3 contains 20 residues. With 4 bases clipped from V and 0 bases from J, the junction kept 11 bases outside the gene matches. CDR1 is SEHNR, CDR2 FQNEAQ, per germline (reference sequence). The CDR3 here is CASSSAPGLAGESSYNEQFF. CDR3 coding DNA: TGTGCCAGCAGCTCCGCTCCGGGACTAGCGGGAGAGAGCTCCTACAATGAGCAGTTCTTC.

This clonotype was observed many times. V is TRBV10-3 and J is TRBJ2-7, with D maybe TRBD1 (5 bases). The germline CDR1 and CDR2 sequences are ENHRY and SYGVKD. Trimming pared 0 bases from V and 4 bases from J, leaving 7 bases between. The CDR3 has 13 residues. The chain's CDR3 is CAISESRVYEQYF. CDR3 bases: TGTGCCATCAGTGAGTCCAGGGTGTACGAGCAGTACTTC.

This clonotype has ten or more counts. The rearrangement uses TRBV20-1 and TRBJ2-7; maybe TRBD1 (6 bases). Trimming left V 4 bases short and J 8 bases short, with 12 bases between. The CDR3 totals 11 residues. Germline assignment: CDR1 DFQATT and CDR2 SNEGSKA (reference sequence). The CDR3 DNA sequence: TGCAGTGCTACCCTTACAGGGCAGCAGTACTTC. Its protein product is CSATLTGQQYF.

This clonotype was picked up many times. This rearrangement joins TRBV6-5 to TRBJ2-7; TRBD2 agrees at 11 bases. There are 19 residues in the CDR3. With V trimmed by 0 bases and J by 3 bases, 13 bases remained unmatched. In germline, CDR1 is MNHEY, CDR2 SVGAGI. The CDR3 DNA follows: TGTGCCAGCAGTTACTCCGAGGGGTTAGCGGGAGGGCCGCTCTACGAGCAGTACTTC. Protein product: CASSYSEGLAGGPLYEQYF.

In this sample, this clonotype turned up a few times. The chain links TRBV6-1 to TRBJ1-6; no clear D. The germline gives CDR1 MNHNS, CDR2 SASEGT. This CDR3 region has 13 residues. V was shortened by 6 bases and J by 7 bases, with 10 bases between the two germline ends. This CDR3 reads CASSGLGNSPLHF. The CDR3 nucleotides read TGTGCCAGCAGCGGACTGGGGAATTCACCCCTCCACTTT.

The rearrangement links TRBV28 to TRBJ2-7; D is undetermined. Between the trimmed V and J ends, which lost 2 bases and 2 bases, there was a span of 7 bases. Germline CDR1 is MDHEN and CDR2 is SYDVKM. The length of the CDR3 is 13 residues. The CDR3 here is CASSLSGTYEQYV. CDR3 sequence (DNA): TGTGCCAGCAGTTTAAGTGGGACCTACGAGCAGTACGTC.

This clonotype has ten or more counts. V and J are TRBV5-6 and TRBJ2-3; 13 bases match TRBD2. This CDR3 is 16 amino acids long. J lost 0 bases, V lost 3 bases, and 1 base had no gene match. Per the germline V gene, CDR1 is SGHDT and CDR2 is YYEEEE. CDR3 amino acids: CASSSLAGGSTDTQYF. The CDR3 DNA reads as TGTGCCAGCAGCTCACTAGCGGGAGGGAGCACAGATACGCAGTATTTT.

This clonotype was observed many times. The chain carries TRBV29-1 and TRBJ2-7; possible D gene TRBD1, 5 bases. CDR1 and CDR2 from the germline V gene are SQVTM and ANQGSEA. Trimming pared 5 bases from V and 3 bases from J, leaving 17 bases between. The length of the CDR3 is 14 residues. The CDR3, as DNA: TGCAGCGTTCATCAACCAAGGCAGGGCTACGAGCAGTACTTC. Protein: CSVHQPRQGYEQYF.

This clonotype was seen ten or more times. CDR3 DNA: TGCAGCGTTGTGCCGGAGACGGCCTACTACGAGCAGTACTTC. This sequence encodes CSVVPETAYYEQYF. The chain uses TRBV29-1 and TRBJ2-7; D unresolved. Germline CDR1 is SQVTM and CDR2 is ANQGSEA. The CDR3 totals 14 residues. V dropped 4 bases and J dropped 3 bases, with 16 bases sitting between them.

This clonotype was detected ten times or more. The CDR3 is CSVVEGTRYGYTF. The CDR3 DNA follows: TGCAGCGTTGTGGAGGGGACAAGATATGGCTACACCTTC. The chain uses TRBV29-1 and TRBJ1-2; a weak D match, TRBD1 (6 bases). The CDR3 has 13 amino acids. V gave up 4 bases and J gave up 5 bases, with 14 bases separating them. Germline V lookup: CDR1 SQVTM, CDR2 ANQGSEA.

This clonotype was seen ten or more times. In DNA form, the CDR3 reads TGTGCCAGCCTAACATACTCCATAGCGGGGATATCCAATGAGCAGTTCTTC. Translating it yields CASLTYSIAGISNEQFF. The chain couples TRBV2 to TRBJ2-1, with 8 bases aligning to TRBD2. V shed 8 bases and J 6 bases; nucleotides not matched to a gene: 18. This CDR3 spans 17 amino acids. Germline values: CDR1 SNHLY, CDR2 FYNNEI.

On this clonotype itself: The CDR3 carries no conserved terminal phenylalanine or tryptophan, so it likely arises from a read error. J is TRBJ2-7 and V is TRBV13; 10 bases agree with TRBD2. The CDR3 has 17 residues. After removal of 5 bases from V and 4 bases from J, the junction contained 14 bases not matched to a gene. Germline V CDR1 and CDR2: PRHDT, FYEKMQ (reference sequence). The CDR3 spells CASSQVPRLAGDYEQYL. CDR3 DNA sequence: TGTGCCAGCAGCCAAGTTCCCCGGCTAGCGGGAGATTACGAGCAGTACCTC.

V and J are TRBV28 and TRBJ1-3; D gene uncertain. The length of the CDR3 is 12 residues. Trimming removed 7 bases at V and 4 bases at J, with 8 bases between. Germline CDR1 reads MDHEN; CDR2 reads SYDVKM. The CDR3, as DNA: TGTGCCAGCAACCCAGCCGGAAACACCATATATTTT. Translating it yields CASNPAGNTIYF.

This clonotype was seen ten or more times. This chain's CDR3 is CASSSLLGQGAEGYTF. Here the CDR3 DNA reads TGTGCCAGCAGTTCATTACTGGGACAGGGGGCGGAAGGCTACACCTTC. The chain links TRBV7-9 to TRBJ1-2, with 12 bases matching TRBD1. This CDR3 region has 16 residues. V shed 6 bases and J 8 bases; nucleotides not matched to a gene: 13. Looked up from germline, CDR1 is SEHNR and CDR2 is FQNEAQ (reference sequence).

Many counts were recorded for this clonotype. J is TRBJ2-5 and V is TRBV20-1, with 8 bases aligning to TRBD1. The J segment lost 1 base and the V segment lost 7 bases, leaving 5 bases of the junction unmatched. Germline CDR1 is DFQATT and CDR2 is SNEGSKA (reference sequence). This CDR3 comprises 13 residues. The chain's CDR3 is CSGARGRQETQYF. The CDR3 DNA reads TGCAGTGGGGCCAGGGGGCGCCAAGAGACCCAGTACTTC.

This clonotype has at least ten counts. The CDR3: CASSSTSGRPYEQYF. Written as DNA, the CDR3 is TGTGCCAGCAGTTCCACTAGCGGCCGGCCCTACGAGCAGTACTTC. V and J are TRBV6-1 and TRBJ2-7, with 8 bases that match TRBD2. From germline, CDR1 is MNHNS and CDR2 SASEGT. J lost 2 bases, V lost 5 bases, and 8 bases had no gene match. This CDR3 contains 15 residues.

This clonotype was observed many times. This rearrangement joins TRBV12-3 or TRBV12-4 to TRBJ2-1; D unresolved. Trimming removed 6 bases from V and 5 bases from J, with 5 bases in between. The CDR3 length is 11 residues. The CDR3 region is CASRADNEQFF. The DNA for the CDR3 is TGTGCCAGCAGAGCTGACAATGAGCAGTTCTTC.